This record covers a single TCR beta chain. Its specificity is unknown. In the PCR, 60 Vbeta and 13 Jbeta primers were used. Repertoires were generated with immunoSEQ multiplex PCR, while TCRdb's copy carries only in-frame clones and drops some. The data show some 150,000 clones, with about 80% seen just once and roughly 1.3% held by the top ten. The sample originates from a study of cytomegalovirus exposure and HLA in healthy donors. Background on the study: Early on, a data release was issued that held 85 million to 95 million unique TCRs from HLA-typed donors. Study findings and constraints: For cytomegalovirus status, the classifier reportedly gave diagnoses with high specificity and sensitivity. Cytomegalovirus association was assigned to approximately 180 TCR beta chains.

Trimming took 2 bases from V and 6 from J; bases not matched to a gene: 7. This CDR3 contains 15 residues. Germline V gene sequence: CDR1 KGHSH, CDR2 LQKENI. The specimen was PBMCs. The J gene is TRBJ1-1, the V gene TRBV18; 9 bases fit TRBD1. The sequence came from a woman aged 50 to 65 in good health and CMV-seronegative. The CDR3 spells CASSPGTGGPAEAFF. CDR3 in DNA: TGTGCCAGCTCACCAGGTACAGGGGGCCCCGCTGAAGCTTTCTTT.